The rows below give T cell receptor beta chains drawn from one sample of a study of cytomegalovirus exposure and HLA in healthy donors. Profiled with immunoSEQ multiplex PCR; TCRdb holds only in-frame clones, not every one. The sample includes approximately 110,000 clones, under 85% seen only once; the top ten take roughly 4%. The sample was PBMCs. These TCRs come from a woman aged 45-65 years in good health and CMV-seropositive. The conserved cysteine and the conserved F or W are not part of the CDR3 here.

>TRBV10-2|TRBJ2-3
ASSVAGGVTDTQY
>TRBV6-5|TRBJ2-7
ASSPFGGAYEQY
>TRBV27|TRBJ2-1
ASSLTPPSGGPLEQF
>TRBV5-4|TRBJ2-5
ASSLFVAGSQETQY
>TRBV9|TRBJ2-2
ASSVHSMGTNTGELF
>TRBV5-4|TRBJ1-4
ASSSRGKLF
>TRBV9|TRBJ2-5
ASSVRGQETQY
>TRBV7-6|TRBJ2-2
ASSLAPGVVGGASMAGELF
>TRBV2|TRBJ2-7
ASLLGTHLYEQY
>TRBV11-2|TRBJ1-3
ASSRMSYSGNTIY
>TRBV29-1|TRBJ2-5
SVVAGGETQY
>TRBV30|TRBJ1-3
AWSSGSGNTIY
>TRBV20-1|TRBJ1-2
SATGDYGYT
>TRBV6-5|TRBJ2-5
ASSYGRTSYQETQY
>TRBV5-1|TRBJ2-5
ASSPRDRGRETQY
>TRBV6-6|TRBJ2-7
ASSYPQSGGSYEQY
>TRBV7-9|TRBJ2-1
ASSPLQQKLSYNEQF